The clone carrying this T cell receptor beta chain was seen a single time. The antigen remains undetermined. Germline CDR1 and CDR2: GTSNPN and SVGIG (reference sequence). Trimming cost V 4 bases and J 8 bases; bases outside gene matches: 4. This CDR3 spans 12 amino acids. 13 Jbeta primers and 60 Vbeta primers were used for the PCR. Produced via immunoSEQ multiplex PCR; TCRdb's table is partial and in-frame only. The sample includes some 100,000 clones, roughly 88% of them seen just once. The source of the sample is a study of cytomegalovirus exposure and HLA in healthy donors. About the study: Ancestry clustering placed about 86% of more than 350 genotyped donors in the Caucasian-associated cluster.

General study results and limits: Sequencing depth across donors, presence/absence analyses assumed, was roughly uniform. There were about 160 TCR beta chains listed as cytomegalovirus-associated. Rates of TCR association differed by HLA locus in a later analysis, with DRB1 highest and HLA-C lowest.

Sequencing was done on a sample of PBMCs. This chain links TRBV30 with TRBJ1-5, with 8 bases fitting TRBD1. This clonotype was obtained from a woman between 18 and 29 years old in good health and CMV-seronegative. Written as DNA, the CDR3 is TGTGCCTGGAATACAGGGGGGAAGCCCCAGCATTTT. It is translated as CAWNTGGKPQHF.